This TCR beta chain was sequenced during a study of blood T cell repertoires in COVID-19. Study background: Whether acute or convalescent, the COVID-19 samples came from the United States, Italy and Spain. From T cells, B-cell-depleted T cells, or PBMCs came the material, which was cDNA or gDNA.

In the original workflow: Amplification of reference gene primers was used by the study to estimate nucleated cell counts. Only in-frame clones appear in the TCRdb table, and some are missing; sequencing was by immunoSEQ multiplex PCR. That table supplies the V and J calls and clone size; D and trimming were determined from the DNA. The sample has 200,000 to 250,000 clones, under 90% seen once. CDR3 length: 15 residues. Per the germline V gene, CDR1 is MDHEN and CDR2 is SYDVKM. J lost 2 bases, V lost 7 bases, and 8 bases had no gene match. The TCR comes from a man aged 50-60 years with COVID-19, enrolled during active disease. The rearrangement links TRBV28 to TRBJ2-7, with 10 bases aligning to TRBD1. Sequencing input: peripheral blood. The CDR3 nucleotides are TGTGCCAGCACTAGCCCGGGACAGGGGACCTACGAGCAGTACTTC. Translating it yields CASTSPGQGTYEQYF.